Detailed here is one T cell receptor beta chain. Profiling relied on immunoSEQ multiplex PCR, and the TCRdb table lists in-frame clones only, not all of them. The sample has around 86,000 clones; approximately 90% are singletons. The source of the sample is a study of OX40 agonist ivuxolimab in advanced cancers. The length of the CDR3 is 15 residues. Per the germline V gene, CDR1 is SGHRS and CDR2 is YFSETQ. Trimming at V came to 0 bases and at J to 3 bases, leaving 5 bases not matched to a gene. The V call is TRBV5-1, the J call TRBJ2-7; TRBD1 aligns across 8 bases. The sample here was CD4+ or CD8+ T cells sorted from blood, taken in a trial of the OX40 agonist ivuxolimab. This TCR was recovered from an adult with an advanced solid tumor such as melanoma, head and neck, liver or kidney cancer. CDR3 region: CASSLGQGTFYEQYF. The CDR3 DNA follows: TGCGCCAGCAGCTTGGGACAGGGGACTTTCTACGAGCAGTACTTC.